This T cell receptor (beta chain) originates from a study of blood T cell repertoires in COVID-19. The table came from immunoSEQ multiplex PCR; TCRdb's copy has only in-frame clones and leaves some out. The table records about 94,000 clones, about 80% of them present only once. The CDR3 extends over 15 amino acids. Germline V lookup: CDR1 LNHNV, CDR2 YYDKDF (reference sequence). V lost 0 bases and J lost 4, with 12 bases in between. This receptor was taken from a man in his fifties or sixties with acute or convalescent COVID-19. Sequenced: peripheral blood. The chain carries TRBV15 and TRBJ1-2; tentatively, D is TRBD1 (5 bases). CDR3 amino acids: CATSRDLRDLYGYTF. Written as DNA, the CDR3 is TGTGCCACCAGCAGAGACCTCAGGGATCTCTATGGCTACACCTTC.